This TCR beta chain originates from a study of cytomegalovirus exposure and HLA in healthy donors. Overall study results and limits: A prior analysis recorded that most TCR beta V segments were productive about 87% or about 30% of the time. Confirmation in vitro established that three CMV-associated chains were specific for CMV antigens. A later analysis found that most CMV-associated TCR beta chains appeared HLA-restricted. As a later analysis showed, a missense DCLRE1C variant was linked to trimming of TCR beta V- and J-genes.

This CDR3 spans 17 amino acids. The V gene end was trimmed by 6 bases and the J gene end by 3 bases; junction bases not matched to a gene: 13. The germline gives CDR1 MGHDK, CDR2 SYGVNS. Of note for this clone: Its antigen is not known.

Both 60 Vbeta primers and 13 Jbeta primers went into the PCR. Clones were read by immunoSEQ multiplex PCR, and TCRdb kept only the in-frame ones, dropping some. The repertoire has 100,000 or so clones, roughly 78% of them found once; the top ten carry around 3%. The material sequenced was PBMCs. The TCR originated in a woman aged 40 to 50 in good health and CMV-seronegative. The chain carries TRBV25-1 and TRBJ1-4; 7 nucleotides match TRBD1. The CDR3 is CASSPRTGRQANEKLFF. The CDR3 coding sequence is TGTGCCAGCAGCCCTAGGACAGGACGGCAGGCTAATGAAAAACTGTTTTTT. The entire variable domain, with the rest obtained from reference TRBV25-1 and TRBJ1-4, is as follows: EADIYQTPRYLVIGTGKKITLECSQTMGHDKMYWYQQDPGMELHLIHYSYGVNSTEKGDLSSESTVSRIRTEHFPLTLESARPSHTSQYLCASSPRTGRQANEKLFFGSGTQLSVL.